Listed below are T cell receptor beta chains from one sample, sequenced in a study of shared clonotypes between healthy human individuals. The method was immunoSEQ multiplex PCR; TCRdb's version includes in-frame clones alone and lacks a portion of them. The sample holds about 600,000 clones, more than 95% seen once. Sequencing was performed on naive CD4+ T cells sorted from blood. These receptors came from a woman under 40 in good health. Each CDR3 is given with its conserved first and last residue. Fields, in order: clone size, D gene, CDR3 length, V gene, J gene, CDR3 protein, CDR3 DNA. The D gene is left open where the match is weak. Only part of the rows carry a size: once, few, many, or a class if the clone is expanded.

>.|TRBD2|12|TRBV7-3|TRBJ2-7
CASSLMGGEQYF
TGTGCCAGCAGCTTAATGGGAGGGGAGCAGTACTTC
>.|TRBD2|16|TRBV7-3|TRBJ2-1
CASSTGLAGGYNEQFF
TGTGCCAGCAGCACCGGACTAGCGGGAGGGTACAATGAGCAGTTCTTC
>.|.|13|TRBV5-1|TRBJ2-1
CASSKLLGDEQFF
TGCGCCAGCAGCAAGCTACTAGGGGATGAGCAGTTCTTC
>.|.|15|TRBV5-1|TRBJ1-1
CASSLAGPMNTEAFF
TGCGCCAGCAGCTTGGCCGGGCCGATGAACACTGAAGCTTTCTTT
>.|.|13|TRBV27|TRBJ2-5
CASSSAGWETQYF
TGTGCCAGCAGTTCGGCAGGTTGGGAGACCCAGTACTTC
>.|TRBD2|16|TRBV10-2|TRBJ2-1
CASRPPSMVAGNEQFF
TGCGCCAGCAGACCCCCCTCTATGGTAGCGGGGAATGAGCAGTTCTTC
>.|.|16|TRBV19|TRBJ2-1
CASNRGRNFSYNEQFF
TGTGCCAGTAATAGAGGTCGGAATTTCTCCTACAATGAGCAGTTCTTC
>.|TRBD1|13|TRBV12-5|TRBJ1-1
CASGLVAQGPVFF
TGTGCTAGTGGTTTGGTAGCACAGGGGCCGGTTTTCTTT
>.|.|15|TRBV10-1|TRBJ2-4
CASSDQGLAKNIQYF
TGCGCCAGCAGTGACCAGGGGTTGGCCAAAAACATTCAGTACTTC
>.|.|11|TRBV5-1|TRBJ2-3
CASSSTDTQYF
TGCGCCAGCAGCAGCACAGATACGCAGTATTTT
>.|.|15|TRBV25-1|TRBJ2-7
CASSRRQGSSYEQYF
TGTGCCAGCAGTCGAAGGCAGGGGTCGTCTTACGAGCAGTACTTC
>.|.|12|TRBV7-9|TRBJ2-7
CASSLEEYEQYF
TGTGCCAGCAGCTTAGAGGAATACGAGCAGTACTTC
>.|TRBD1|16|TRBV5-1|TRBJ2-3
CASSMGTGSVTDTQYF
TGCGCCAGCAGCATGGGGACAGGGTCGGTCACAGATACGCAGTATTTT
>.|TRBD1|14|TRBV6-1|TRBJ1-2
CASSVHTGDYGYTF
TGTGCCAGCAGTGTCCATACAGGGGACTATGGCTACACCTTC
>.|.|13|TRBV5-1|TRBJ2-7
CASSLSGGVEQYF
TGCGCCAGCAGCTTGTCGGGGGGCGTTGAGCAGTACTTC
>.|.|15|TRBV2|TRBJ2-1
CASSERGLTYNEQFF
TGTGCCAGCAGTGAACGCGGGCTCACCTACAATGAGCAGTTCTTC
>.|TRBD2|16|TRBV6-1|TRBJ2-5
CASSEVVLAARGTQYF
TGTGCCAGCAGTGAAGTCGTACTAGCGGCCCGGGGGACCCAGTACTTC
>.|.|11|TRBV20-1|TRBJ1-1
CSARSATEAFF
TGCAGTGCTAGAAGCGCAACTGAAGCTTTCTTT
>once|TRBD1|15|TRBV28|TRBJ1-3
CASSFYRGLGNTIYF
TGTGCCAGCAGTTTCTACAGGGGGCTTGGAAACACCATATATTTT
>.|.|15|TRBV6-1|TRBJ2-1
CASSEHGDSYNEQFF
TGTGCCAGCAGTGAGCACGGGGACTCCTACAATGAGCAGTTCTTC
>.|.|15|TRBV18|TRBJ2-2
CASSFGQANTGELFF
TGTGCCAGCTCGTTCGGACAAGCGAACACCGGGGAGCTGTTTTTT
>.|.|12|TRBV6-5|TRBJ2-1
CASRTHTSLEFF
TGTGCCAGCAGAACTCACACTAGCTTGGAGTTCTTC
>.|TRBD2|14|TRBV5-1|TRBJ2-3
CASRRLAGDDTQYF
TGCGCCAGCAGGCGACTAGCGGGAGACGATACGCAGTATTTT
>.|TRBD1|14|TRBV19|TRBJ1-5
CASSKDRGNQPQHF
TGTGCCAGTAGTAAGGACAGGGGAAATCAGCCCCAGCATTTT
>.|TRBD2|18|TRBV27|TRBJ2-5
CASSRVPGLAGGGETQYF
TGTGCCAGCAGCCGCGTCCCGGGACTAGCGGGAGGAGGGGAGACCCAGTACTTC
>.|TRBD2|15|TRBV19|TRBJ2-7
CASSALAGGRYEQYF
TGTGCCAGTAGTGCTCTAGCGGGAGGAAGGTACGAGCAGTACTTC
>.|.|15|TRBV5-4|TRBJ2-6
CASSFQVSGANVLTF
TGTGCCAGCAGTTTCCAGGTGTCTGGGGCCAACGTCCTGACTTTC
>.|TRBD1|13|TRBV16|TRBJ2-2
CANRGQGAGELFF
TGTGCCAACCGGGGACAGGGCGCCGGGGAGCTGTTTTTT
>.|TRBD2|15|TRBV18|TRBJ2-5
CASSPGEGLQETQYF
TGTGCCAGCTCACCAGGGGAGGGCCTTCAAGAGACCCAGTACTTC
>.|.|15|TRBV28|TRBJ2-6
CASNHGWSGANVLTF
TGTGCCAGCAACCATGGGTGGTCTGGGGCCAACGTCCTGACTTTC
>.|TRBD2|18|TRBV6-1|TRBJ2-1
CASSEGLAGQSGGNEQFF
TGTGCCAGCAGTGAAGGGTTAGCGGGACAAAGTGGGGGCAATGAGCAGTTCTTC
>.|.|15|TRBV28|TRBJ2-7
CASSPVGRTTYEQYF
TGTGCCAGCAGCCCGGTCGGCAGGACCACCTACGAGCAGTACTTC
>.|.|15|TRBV15|TRBJ1-1
CATSRALTGNTEAFF
TGTGCCACCAGCAGAGCACTGACAGGAAACACTGAAGCTTTCTTT
>.|TRBD2|15|TRBV6-1|TRBJ2-3
CATKSLAGMTDTQYF
TGTGCCACTAAGTCCCTAGCGGGAATGACAGATACGCAGTATTTT
>.|.|16|TRBV2|TRBJ1-5
CASSESLGQCNQPQHF
TGTGCCAGCAGTGAAAGTCTGGGGCAGTGCAATCAGCCCCAGCATTTT
>.|TRBD1|15|TRBV27|TRBJ1-4
CASSLSGQGYEKLFF
TGTGCCAGCAGCCTCTCGGGACAGGGCTATGAAAAACTGTTTTTT
>once|.|15|TRBV5-1|TRBJ2-2
CASSAQGLNTGELFF
TGCGCCAGCAGCGCGCAGGGGCTGAACACCGGGGAGCTGTTTTTT
>.|TRBD1|15|TRBV7-2|TRBJ2-7
CASSLAGTGTYEQYF
TGTGCCAGCAGCTTAGCCGGGACAGGTACCTACGAGCAGTACTTC
>.|TRBD1|15|TRBV28|TRBJ2-6
CASSLGQGWANVLTF
TGTGCCAGCAGTTTGGGACAGGGGTGGGCCAACGTCCTGACTTTC
>.|TRBD1|17|TRBV7-8|TRBJ2-7
CASSLASPKTGGYEQYF
TGTGCCAGCAGCTTAGCCTCACCGAAGACAGGGGGCTACGAGCAGTACTTC
>.|.|14|TRBV4-1|TRBJ2-7
CASSQDLRVGEQYF
TGCGCCAGCAGCCAAGATCTAAGGGTGGGCGAGCAGTACTTC
>.|.|15|TRBV15|TRBJ2-1
CATSREKHSNNEQFF
TGTGCCACCAGCAGAGAAAAACACTCCAACAATGAGCAGTTCTTC